One sample yielded the 20 T cell receptor beta chains listed below, sequenced in a study of blood T cell repertoires in COVID-19. Assay used: immunoSEQ multiplex PCR; TCRdb lists only in-frame clones, some missing. The sample lists some 300,000 clones, 70% to 90% occurring once. Sequencing was carried out using peripheral blood. Source of these receptors: a woman aged 70-85 years with COVID-19, enrolled during active disease.

V gene TRBV30 combines with J gene TRBJ2-7, with D possibly TRBD2 on 6 matching bases. Germline CDR1 is GTSNPN and CDR2 is SVGIG (reference sequence). V gave up 2 bases and J gave up 1 base, with 12 bases separating them. This CDR3 has 14 residues. CDR3: CAWSRGGDSYEQYF. DNA for the CDR3: TGTGCCTGGAGTCGAGGCGGGGATTCCTACGAGCAGTACTTC.

CDR3 DNA: TGTGCCAGCAGTGATTGGGGACAGGGGTGGCAGCCCCAGCATTTT. It translates to CASSDWGQGWQPQHF. The chain is built from TRBV6-1 and TRBJ1-5, with 10 bases lining up with TRBD1. The CDR3 covers 15 residues. With V trimmed by 3 bases and J by 7 bases, 6 bases remained unmatched. Germline V lookup: CDR1 MNHNS, CDR2 SASEGT.

On this clone itself: One end of the junction is discordant with germline, which a read error may explain. The rearrangement joins TRBV25-1 to TRBJ1-4; 8 bases are shared with TRBD1. Germline CDR1 MGHDK, CDR2 SYGVNS. This CDR3 has 13 residues. Written as DNA, the CDR3 is TGTGCCGGCAGGGGGCGGACTAATGAAAAACTGTTTTTT. This sequence encodes CAGRGRTNEKLFF.

The chain uses TRBV19 and TRBJ2-5; 7 bases align to TRBD1. Trimming at V came to 7 bases and at J to 5 bases, leaving 7 bases not matched to a gene. Germline V gives CDR1 LNHDA, CDR2 SQIVND (reference sequence). The CDR3 loop spans 13 amino acids. Here the CDR3 reads CASTPTGLETQYF. In nucleotides, the CDR3 is TGTGCCAGTACCCCGACAGGGTTGGAGACCCAGTACTTC.

The chain recombines TRBV5-1 with TRBJ1-2; the D gene is possibly TRBD1 (5 bases). This CDR3 comprises 14 residues. Germline V gives CDR1 SGHRS, CDR2 YFSETQ. Trimming took 0 bases from V and 0 from J, leaving 6 bases between them. The CDR3 region is CASSLDRTNYGYTF. The CDR3 bases are TGCGCCAGCAGCTTGGACAGGACTAACTATGGCTACACCTTC.

V is TRBV7-9 and J is TRBJ1-2; no clear D. The CDR3 contains 14 residues. Per germline, CDR1 SEHNR and CDR2 FQNEAQ (reference sequence). V lost 2 bases and J 1 base, leaving 8 bases between the germline ends. CDR3 protein: CASSLNSLNYGYTF. In DNA form, the CDR3 reads TGTGCCAGCAGCTTAAACAGCCTTAACTATGGCTACACCTTC.

The chain is built from TRBV7-9 and TRBJ2-7, with 7 bases fitting TRBD1. Germline trimming cut 8 bases from V and 5 bases from J; bases unmatched to any gene: 9. This CDR3 comprises 13 residues. The germline gives CDR1 SEHNR, CDR2 FQNEAQ (reference sequence). The CDR3 DNA sequence: TGTGCCAGCGGAGGAGACAGGGCCCACGAGCAGTACTTC. Its translation: CASGGDRAHEQYF.

This chain connects TRBV4-2 to TRBJ1-1; D might be TRBD1 (6 bases). The CDR3 runs to 13 residues. Trimming stripped 1 base from V and 5 bases from J, with 8 bases between. Germline values: CDR1 LGHNA, CDR2 YNFKEQ. The CDR3 nucleotides are TGTGCCAGCAGCCAAGCAGGGGTAACTGAAGCTTTCTTT. It specifies CASSQAGVTEAFF.

V usage is TRBV9 and J usage is TRBJ1-3; D may be TRBD1 (6 bases). The V and J ends lost 4 bases and 1 base respectively, with 12 bases between them. The germline V gene has CDR1 SGDLS and CDR2 YYNGEE. The CDR3 length is 15 residues. CDR3 in DNA: TGTGCCAGCAGCCCCCAACAGGGTTCTGGAAACACCATATATTTT. Protein: CASSPQQGSGNTIYF.

This clone was detected only a few times. This sequence joins TRBV2 and TRBJ1-2; maybe TRBD1 (5 bases). This CDR3 has 15 residues. Deletions cut 2 bases from V and 2 bases from J, with 12 bases between. Germline loops: CDR1 SNHLY, CDR2 FYNNEI. CDR3 residues: CASSETRDSNYGYTF. The CDR3 coding sequence is TGTGCCAGCAGTGAAACACGGGACTCCAACTATGGCTACACCTTC.

The V gene is TRBV4-1, the J gene TRBJ2-7, with D perhaps TRBD2 (7 bases). Germline CDR1 is MGHRA and CDR2 is YSYEKL. The CDR3 sequence is 14 residues long. Deletions cut 3 bases from V and 4 bases from J, with 13 bases between. CDR3 in DNA: TGCGCCAGCAGCCAGGTGGGGGGGCGGTACGAGCAGTACTTC. Its translation: CASSQVGGRYEQYF.

J is TRBJ2-5 and V is TRBV24-1, with a weak D call TRBD2 (6 bases). V lost 5 bases, J lost 0 bases, and 12 bases lay in between. Germline V gene lookup returns CDR1 KGHDR and CDR2 SFDVKD. This CDR3 contains 15 residues. In nucleotides, the CDR3 is TGTGCCACCAGTGCCCTAAGGGACTACCAAGAGACCCAGTACTTC. Translated: CATSALRDYQETQYF.

The gene calls are TRBV27 and TRBJ2-7; 7 positions match TRBD1. The CDR3 covers 13 residues. V lost 5 bases and J lost 6; bases outside the gene matches: 7. The germline V gene has CDR1 MNHEY and CDR2 SMNVEV (reference sequence). The DNA for the CDR3 is TGTGCCAGCAGTACCGGGACAGTCAGCGAGCAGTACTTC. Encoded protein: CASSTGTVSEQYF.

This chain joins TRBV4-3 and TRBJ1-4, with 8 bases identical to TRBD1. This CDR3 region has 16 residues. From germline, CDR1 is LGHNA and CDR2 YSLEER. V dropped 2 bases and J dropped 6; count of bases not matched to a gene: 8. The CDR3 region is CASSQYRDRLYEKLFF. CDR3 nucleotide sequence: TGCGCCAGCAGCCAATACCGGGACAGGTTATATGAAAAACTGTTTTTT.

The CDR3 is CASSPQSNEQFF. The CDR3 DNA reads TGTGCCAGCTCACCACAATCTAATGAGCAGTTCTTC. The chain uses TRBV18 and TRBJ2-1; D unclear. The V and J ends lost 1 base and 7 bases respectively, with 5 bases between them. Germline values: CDR1 KGHSH, CDR2 LQKENI. The CDR3 has 12 amino acids.

Concerning this clone: The sample holds other DNA sequences that translate to the same CDR3. V and J are TRBV18 and TRBJ1-1, with 9 nucleotides matching TRBD1. CDR1 KGHSH and CDR2 LQKENI come from the germline V gene. With 6 bases clipped from V and 11 bases from J, the junction kept 7 bases outside the gene matches. The length of the CDR3 is 12 residues. The CDR3 sequence: CASSPQDRGAFF. CDR3 sequence (DNA): TGTGCCAGCTCCCCCCAAGACAGGGGGGCTTTCTTT.

The chain couples TRBV30 to TRBJ1-2; TRBD1 agrees at 7 bases. The CDR3 contains 17 residues. Germline V gene lookup returns CDR1 GTSNPN and CDR2 SVGIG (reference sequence). Trimming at V came to 1 base and at J to 8 bases, leaving 19 bases not matched to a gene. CDR3 protein: CAWSAGRTGPYSGGYTF. The CDR3 DNA follows: TGTGCCTGGAGTGCAGGAAGGACAGGCCCTTACTCTGGGGGCTACACCTTC.

This clone was picked up one time. The V call is TRBV4-2, the J call TRBJ1-4; TRBD1 is a possible D gene (5 bases). The ends were cut back, 0 bases at V and 8 bases at J, with 13 bases in the middle. The germline CDR1 and CDR2 sequences are LGHNA and YNFKEQ. The length of the CDR3 is 15 residues. The CDR3 region is CASSQEGRGGEKLFF. The CDR3 region has the DNA TGTGCCAGCAGCCAAGAGGGAAGGGGAGGAGAAAAACTGTTTTTT.

The rearrangement links TRBV29-1 to TRBJ2-3; a possible D gene is TRBD1 (7 bases). Per the germline V gene, CDR1 is SQVTM and CDR2 is ANQGSEA. There are 14 residues in the CDR3. Trimming took off 8 bases at V and 4 bases at J, with 19 bases between the two ends. The CDR3 spells CSLLLTRGADTQYF. The CDR3 nucleotides read TGCAGCCTCCTCCTAACCAGGGGGGCAGATACGCAGTATTTT.

The chain couples TRBV19 to TRBJ2-1; D might be TRBD2 (6 bases). This CDR3 spans 15 amino acids. With 5 bases removed from V and 0 bases from J, the gap between germline ends came to 11 bases. Germline CDR1 and CDR2: LNHDA and SQIVND (reference sequence). The CDR3, as DNA: TGTGCCAGTAGTCCCATGGGAGGCTCCTACAATGAGCAGTTCTTC. Encoded protein: CASSPMGGSYNEQFF.